Below are 3 T cell receptor beta chains sequenced from a single sample in a study of breast tumors, draining lymph nodes, adjacent tissues. TCRdb re-called the multiplex PCR reads through MiXCR, storing one row per CDR3 protein. The sample has roughly 49,000 distinct CDR3 sequences, about 40% seen once. Specimen: breast tumor tissue. These receptors all come from a female donor with breast cancer. Some clones in this sample may be carry-over from other donors' samples.

In its sample, this clonotype was seen many times. The CDR3 spells CASSQKEGKLFF. In nucleotides, the CDR3 is TGTGCCAGCAGCCAGAAGGAGGGGAAACTGTTTTTT. This chain uses TRBV3-1 with TRBJ1-4; TRBD1 might be the D (5 bases). Germline V CDR1 and CDR2: LGHDT, YNNKEL (reference sequence). This CDR3 is built from 12 residues. The V gene lost 3 bases and the J gene lost 11 bases, with 10 bases spanning the gap.

As for this clonotype: An end of the junction does not agree with germline; a read error may underlie this. The chain carries TRBV7-2 and TRBJ1-2, with D tentatively TRBD1 (6 bases). Germline V gene sequence: CDR1 SGHTA, CDR2 FQGNSA. The CDR3 consists of 15 residues. CDR3 residues: CASSSRGGRNYGHTF. Written as DNA, the CDR3 is TGTGCCAGCAGCTCCAGGGGCGGCCGCAACTATGGCCACACCTTC. Full variable domain (missing parts from reference TRBV7-2 and TRBJ1-2): GAGVSQSPSNKVTEKGKDVELRCDPISGHTALYWYRQSLGQGLEFLIYFQGNSAPDKSGLPSDRFSAERTGGSVSTLTIQRTQQEDSAVYLCASSSRGGRNYGHTFGSGTRLTVV.

The genes are TRBV20-1 and TRBJ2-3, with D perhaps matching TRBD1 (6 bases). Looked up from germline, CDR1 is DFQATT and CDR2 is SNEGSKA (reference sequence). The V end lost 0 bases, the J end lost 1 base, and 11 bases lay between the germline ends. CDR3 length equals 15 residues. Written as DNA, the CDR3 is TGCAGTGCTAGAGATGTGGCAGGGGGCACAGATACGCAGTATTTT. Protein product: CSARDVAGGTDTQYF.